These T cell receptor beta chains were read from a single sample in a study of blood T cells in healthy people across ages. MiXCR was run by TCRdb on the 5' RACE reads, yielding one entry per CDR3 protein. The sample yields fewer than 900,000 distinct CDR3 sequences, around 40% seen once. The sample taken for sequencing was blood. All receptors derive from a woman aged 55-69 years in good health. CDR3s include the opening cysteine and the closing phenylalanine or tryptophan. A D gene is named only where the DNA matches it firmly. Size is omitted from some rows. Given values are once, few, many or a class for expanded clones.

v_gene,d_gene,abundance,len,j_gene,CDR3nt,CDR3aa
TRBV2,-,-,15,TRBJ2-5,TGTGCCAGCAGTGAAGCGGGGGTGGACGGGGAGACCCAGTACTTC,CASSEAGVDGETQYF
TRBV4-3,-,few,15,TRBJ2-1,TGCGCCAGCAGCCAAGGCCCCCAACTAGAACATGAGCAGTTCTTC,CASSQGPQLEHEQFF
TRBV20-1,TRBD1,-,13,TRBJ1-1,TGCAGTGCCTTGACAGGGGTCAACACTGAAGCTTTCTTT,CSALTGVNTEAFF
TRBV5-1,-,-,17,TRBJ1-4,TGCGCCAGCAGCTTGAAGAGTCTTGCGGGGAGTAATGAAAAACTGTTTTTT,CASSLKSLAGSNEKLFF
TRBV20-1,TRBD1,few,17,TRBJ2-1,TGCAGTGCTCGCGGACAGGGAAGTAAGAGCTCCTACAATGAGCAGTTCTTC,CSARGQGSKSSYNEQFF
TRBV25-1,TRBD1,-,12,TRBJ2-7,TGTGCCAGCAGGGAACAGGGGGTTGACCAGTACTTC,CASREQGVDQYF
TRBV18,-,few,16,TRBJ2-5,TGTGCCAGCTCACGGCGGAGGGGTACCCAACAAGAGACCCAGTACTTC,CASSRRRGTQQETQYF
TRBV20-1,-,-,11,TRBJ1-2,TGCAGTGCTTGGGCAGCCTCTGGCTACACCTTC,CSAWAASGYTF
TRBV7-3,-,few,13,TRBJ2-2,TGTGCCAGCAGTCCCGACCGCCCCGGGGAGCTGTTTTTT,CASSPDRPGELFF
TRBV24-1,TRBD2,-,16,TRBJ2-7,TGTGCCACCAGTGATAACGGCCTAGCGGGATACAATGAGCAGTACTTC,CATSDNGLAGYNEQYF